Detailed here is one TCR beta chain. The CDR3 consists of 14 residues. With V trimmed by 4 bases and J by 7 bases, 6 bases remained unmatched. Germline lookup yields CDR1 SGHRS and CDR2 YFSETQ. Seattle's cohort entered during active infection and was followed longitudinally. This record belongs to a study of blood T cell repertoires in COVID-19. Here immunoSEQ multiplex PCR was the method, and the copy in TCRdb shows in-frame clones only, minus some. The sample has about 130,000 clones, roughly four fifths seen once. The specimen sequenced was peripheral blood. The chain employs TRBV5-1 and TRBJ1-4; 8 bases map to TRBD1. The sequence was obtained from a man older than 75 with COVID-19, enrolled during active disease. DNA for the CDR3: TGCGCCAGCAGCATCGACAGGGGCGGTGAAAAACTGTTTTTT. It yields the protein CASSIDRGGEKLFF.